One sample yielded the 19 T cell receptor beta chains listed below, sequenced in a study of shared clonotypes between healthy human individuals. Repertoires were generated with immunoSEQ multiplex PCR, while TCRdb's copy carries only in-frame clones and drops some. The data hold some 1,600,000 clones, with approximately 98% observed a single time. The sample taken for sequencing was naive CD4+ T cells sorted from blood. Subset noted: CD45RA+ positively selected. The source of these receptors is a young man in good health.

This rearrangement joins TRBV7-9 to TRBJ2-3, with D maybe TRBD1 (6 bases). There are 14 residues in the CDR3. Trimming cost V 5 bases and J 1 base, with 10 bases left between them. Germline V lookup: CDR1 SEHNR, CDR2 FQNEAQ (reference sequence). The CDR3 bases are TGTGCCAGCAGCGTACAGGGTGGCACAGATACGCAGTATTTT. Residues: CASSVQGGTDTQYF.

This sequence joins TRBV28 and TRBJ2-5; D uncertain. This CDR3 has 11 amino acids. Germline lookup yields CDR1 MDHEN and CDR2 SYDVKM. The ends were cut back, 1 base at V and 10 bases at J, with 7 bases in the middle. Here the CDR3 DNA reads TGTGCCAGCAGTTTATTAGGAGACCAGTACTTC. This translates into CASSLLGDQYF.

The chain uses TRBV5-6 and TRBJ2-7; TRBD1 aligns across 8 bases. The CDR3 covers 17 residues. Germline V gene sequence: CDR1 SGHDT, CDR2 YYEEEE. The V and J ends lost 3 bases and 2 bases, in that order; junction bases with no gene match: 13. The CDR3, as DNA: TGTGCCAGCAGCTCACCGGGACAGGTTACCCCGACCTACGAGCAGTACTTC. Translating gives CASSSPGQVTPTYEQYF.

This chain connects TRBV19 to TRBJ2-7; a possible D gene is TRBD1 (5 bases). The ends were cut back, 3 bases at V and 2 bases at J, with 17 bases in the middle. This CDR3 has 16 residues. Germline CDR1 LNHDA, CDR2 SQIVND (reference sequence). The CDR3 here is CASSITFQGYTYEQYF. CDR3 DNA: TGTGCCAGTAGTATCACTTTCCAGGGATACACCTACGAGCAGTACTTC.

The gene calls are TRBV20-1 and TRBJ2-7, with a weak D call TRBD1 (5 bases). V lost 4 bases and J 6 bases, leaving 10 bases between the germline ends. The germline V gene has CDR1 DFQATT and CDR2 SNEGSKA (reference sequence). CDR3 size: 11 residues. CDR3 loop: CSATQGSEQYF. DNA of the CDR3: TGCAGTGCTACGCAGGGCAGCGAGCAGTACTTC.

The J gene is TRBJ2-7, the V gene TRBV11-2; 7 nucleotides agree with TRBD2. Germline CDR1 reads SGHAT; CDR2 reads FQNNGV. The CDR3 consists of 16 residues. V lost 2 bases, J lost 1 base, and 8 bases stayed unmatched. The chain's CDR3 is CASSLSAGEGSYEQYF. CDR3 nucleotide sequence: TGTGCCAGCAGCTTATCCGCGGGAGAAGGTTCCTACGAGCAGTACTTC.

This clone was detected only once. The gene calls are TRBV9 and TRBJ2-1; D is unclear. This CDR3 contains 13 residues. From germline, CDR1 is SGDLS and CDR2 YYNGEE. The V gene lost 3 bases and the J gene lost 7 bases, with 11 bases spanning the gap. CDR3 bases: TGTGCCAGCAGCGAATCAGGAACTAATGAGCAGTTCTTC. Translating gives CASSESGTNEQFF.

CDR3 amino acids: CASSSFGRVNNEQFF. In DNA, the CDR3 is TGTGCCAGCAGCTCGTTCGGCCGTGTGAACAATGAGCAGTTCTTC. The genes are TRBV7-9 and TRBJ2-1; D gene uncertain. Trimming removed 4 bases at V and 5 bases at J, with 15 bases between. CDR1 SEHNR and CDR2 FQNEAQ come from the germline V gene (reference sequence). The CDR3 extends over 15 amino acids.

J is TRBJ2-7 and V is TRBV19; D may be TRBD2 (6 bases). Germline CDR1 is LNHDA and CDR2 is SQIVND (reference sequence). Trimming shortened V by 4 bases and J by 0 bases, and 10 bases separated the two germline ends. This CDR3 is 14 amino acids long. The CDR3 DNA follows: TGTGCCAGTAGTAGCCGGGGGAGCTCCTACGAGCAGTACTTC. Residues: CASSSRGSSYEQYF.

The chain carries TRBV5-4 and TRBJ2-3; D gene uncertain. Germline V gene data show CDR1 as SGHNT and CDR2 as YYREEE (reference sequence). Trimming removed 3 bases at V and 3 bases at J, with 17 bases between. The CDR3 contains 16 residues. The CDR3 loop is CASSSVSRVVTDTQYF. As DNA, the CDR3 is TGTGCCAGCAGCTCGGTATCCCGTGTGGTTACAGATACGCAGTATTTT. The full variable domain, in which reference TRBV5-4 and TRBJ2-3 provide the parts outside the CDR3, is ETGVTQSPTHLIKTRGQQVTLRCSSQSGHNTVSWYQQALGQGPQFIFQYYREEENGRGNFPPRFSGLQFPNYSSELNVNALELDDSALYLCASSSVSRVVTDTQYFGPGTRLTVL.

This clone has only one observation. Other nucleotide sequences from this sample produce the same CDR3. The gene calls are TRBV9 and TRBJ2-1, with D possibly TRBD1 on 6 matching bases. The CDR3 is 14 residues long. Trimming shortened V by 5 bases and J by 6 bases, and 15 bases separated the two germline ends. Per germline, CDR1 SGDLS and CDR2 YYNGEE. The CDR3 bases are TGTGCCAGCAGTGGGACATCCCGTTCCAATGAGCAGTTCTTC. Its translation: CASSGTSRSNEQFF.

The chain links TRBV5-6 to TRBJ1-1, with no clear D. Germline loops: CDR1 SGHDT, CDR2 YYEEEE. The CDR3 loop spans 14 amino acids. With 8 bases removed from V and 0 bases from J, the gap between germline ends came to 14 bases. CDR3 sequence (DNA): TGTGCCAGTTCCCGTCCCGAGATGAACACTGAAGCTTTCTTT. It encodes CASSRPEMNTEAFF.

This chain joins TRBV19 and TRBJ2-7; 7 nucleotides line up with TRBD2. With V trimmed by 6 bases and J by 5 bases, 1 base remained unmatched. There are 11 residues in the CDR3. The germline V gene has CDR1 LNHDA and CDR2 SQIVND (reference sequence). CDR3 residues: CASRAGDEQYF. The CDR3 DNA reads TGTGCCAGTAGGGCGGGAGACGAGCAGTACTTC.

CDR3 loop: CSAEGQNTEAFF. Here the CDR3 DNA reads TGCAGCGCCGAAGGACAGAACACTGAAGCTTTCTTT. This sequence joins TRBV29-1 and TRBJ1-1; tentative D call: TRBD1 (5 bases). Trimming took off 7 bases at V and 1 base at J, with 10 bases between the two ends. CDR1 is SQVTM, CDR2 ANQGSEA, per germline. CDR3 length: 12 amino acids.

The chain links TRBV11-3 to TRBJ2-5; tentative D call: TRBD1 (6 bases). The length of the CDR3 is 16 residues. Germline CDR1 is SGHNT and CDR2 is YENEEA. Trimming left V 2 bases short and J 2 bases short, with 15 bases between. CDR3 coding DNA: TGTGCCAGCAGCTTATACTCCCAGGGGCGGCAAGAGACCCAGTACTTC. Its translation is CASSLYSQGRQETQYF.

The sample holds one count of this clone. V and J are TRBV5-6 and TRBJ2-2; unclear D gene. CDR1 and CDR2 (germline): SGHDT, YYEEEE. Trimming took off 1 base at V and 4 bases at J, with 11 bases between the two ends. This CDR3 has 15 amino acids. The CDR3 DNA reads TGTGCCAGCAGCTTGACGTGGACGGGCACCGGGGAGCTGTTTTTT. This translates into CASSLTWTGTGELFF.

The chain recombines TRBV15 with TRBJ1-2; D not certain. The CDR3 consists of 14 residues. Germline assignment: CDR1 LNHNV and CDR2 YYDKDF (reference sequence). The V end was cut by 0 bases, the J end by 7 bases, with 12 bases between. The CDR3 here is CATSRDRSGSGYTF. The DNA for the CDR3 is TGTGCCACCAGCAGAGATCGGTCAGGCTCTGGCTACACCTTC.

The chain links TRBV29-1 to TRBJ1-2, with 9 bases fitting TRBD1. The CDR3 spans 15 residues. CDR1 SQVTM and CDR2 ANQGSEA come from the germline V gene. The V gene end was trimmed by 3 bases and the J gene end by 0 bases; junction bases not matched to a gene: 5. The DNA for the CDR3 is TGCAGCGTTGAGCGGGACAGGGCTTCTAACTATGGCTACACCTTC. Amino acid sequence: CSVERDRASNYGYTF.

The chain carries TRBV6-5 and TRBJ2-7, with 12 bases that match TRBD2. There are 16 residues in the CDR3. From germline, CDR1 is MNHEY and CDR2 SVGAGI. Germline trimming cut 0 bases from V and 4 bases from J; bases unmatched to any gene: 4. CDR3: CASSYSGLAGLYEQYF. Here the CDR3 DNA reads TGTGCCAGCAGTTACTCGGGACTAGCGGGCCTGTACGAGCAGTACTTC.